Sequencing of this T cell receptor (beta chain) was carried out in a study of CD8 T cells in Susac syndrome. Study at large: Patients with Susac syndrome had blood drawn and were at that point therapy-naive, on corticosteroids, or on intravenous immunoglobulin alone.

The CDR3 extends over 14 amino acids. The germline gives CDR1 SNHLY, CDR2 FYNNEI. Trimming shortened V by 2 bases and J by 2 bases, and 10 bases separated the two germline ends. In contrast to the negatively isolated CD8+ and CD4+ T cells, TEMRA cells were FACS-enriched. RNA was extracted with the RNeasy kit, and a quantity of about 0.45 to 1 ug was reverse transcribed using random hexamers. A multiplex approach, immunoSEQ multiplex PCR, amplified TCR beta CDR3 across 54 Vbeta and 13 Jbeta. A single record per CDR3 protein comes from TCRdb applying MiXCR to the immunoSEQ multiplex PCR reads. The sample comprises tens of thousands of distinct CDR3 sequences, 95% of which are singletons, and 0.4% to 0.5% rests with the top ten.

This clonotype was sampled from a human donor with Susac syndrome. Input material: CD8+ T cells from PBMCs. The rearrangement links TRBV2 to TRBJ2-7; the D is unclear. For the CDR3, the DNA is TGTGCCAGCAGTGAAAAGGCACCGCCCTACGAGCAGTACTTC. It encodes CASSEKAPPYEQYF.